This record concerns one TCR beta chain sequence. Using around 10 ml of fresh peripheral blood, PBMCs were prepared. This record comes from a study of T cells in Graves' hyperthyroidism and ophthalmopathy. V lost 6 bases, J lost 1 base, and 4 bases lay in between. This CDR3 region has 12 residues. The source material, RNA transcripts, was used to amplify TCR beta CDR3 regions. First-round RT-PCR of the TCR CDR3 relied on the HTBI primer set. TCRdb reprocessed the multiplex PCR reads with MiXCR, giving one entry per CDR3 protein. The table shows under 350,000 distinct CDR3 sequences, with 25% occurring only once.

The sequencing input was blood. This clonotype originated in a man aged 40-49 years with Graves' hyperthyroidism that later progressed to Graves' ophthalmopathy. V is TRBV12-3 or TRBV12-4 and J is TRBJ1-5; D is undetermined. CDR3 nucleotides: TGTGCCAGCAGCATGAGCAATCAGCCCCAGCATTTT. As protein: CASSMSNQPQHF.